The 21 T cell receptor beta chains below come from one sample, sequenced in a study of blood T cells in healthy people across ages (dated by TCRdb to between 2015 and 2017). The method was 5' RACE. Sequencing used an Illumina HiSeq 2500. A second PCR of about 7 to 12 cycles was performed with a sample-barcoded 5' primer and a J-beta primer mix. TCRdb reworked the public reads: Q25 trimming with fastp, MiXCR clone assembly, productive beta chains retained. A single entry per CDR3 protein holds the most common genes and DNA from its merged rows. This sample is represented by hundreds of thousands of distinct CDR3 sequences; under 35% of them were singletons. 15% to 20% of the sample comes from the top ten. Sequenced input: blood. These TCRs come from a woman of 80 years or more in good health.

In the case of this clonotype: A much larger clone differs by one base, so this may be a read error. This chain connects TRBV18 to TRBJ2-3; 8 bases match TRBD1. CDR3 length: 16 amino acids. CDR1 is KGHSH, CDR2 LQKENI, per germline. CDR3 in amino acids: CANSPQGQADTDTQYF. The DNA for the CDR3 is TGTGCCAACTCACCACAGGGACAGGCAGACACAGATACGCAGTATTTT.

DNA for the CDR3: TGTGCCAGCAGCCGCAGGACAGCCCCCCAAGAGACCCAGTACTTC. This translates into CASSRRTAPQETQYF. This chain joins TRBV13 and TRBJ2-5; tentatively, D is TRBD1 (6 bases). Trimming took off 5 bases at V and 1 base at J, with 14 bases between the two ends. The CDR3 length is 15 residues. Germline V lookup: CDR1 PRHDT, CDR2 FYEKMQ (reference sequence).

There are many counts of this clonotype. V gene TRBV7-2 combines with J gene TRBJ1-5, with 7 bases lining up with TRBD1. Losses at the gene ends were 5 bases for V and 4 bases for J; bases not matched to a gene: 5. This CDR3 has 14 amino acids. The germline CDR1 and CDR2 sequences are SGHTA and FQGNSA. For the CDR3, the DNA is TGTGCCAGCAGCCGCGGGACAGTTAATCAGCCCCAGCATTTT. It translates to CASSRGTVNQPQHF.

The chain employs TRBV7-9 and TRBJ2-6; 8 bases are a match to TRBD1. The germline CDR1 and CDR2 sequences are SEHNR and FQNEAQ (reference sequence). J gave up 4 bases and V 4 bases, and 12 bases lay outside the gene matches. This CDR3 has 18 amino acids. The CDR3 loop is CASSYVRQGAAGANVLTF. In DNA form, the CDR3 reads TGTGCCAGCAGCTACGTCCGTCAGGGGGCGGCCGGGGCCAACGTCCTGACTTTC.

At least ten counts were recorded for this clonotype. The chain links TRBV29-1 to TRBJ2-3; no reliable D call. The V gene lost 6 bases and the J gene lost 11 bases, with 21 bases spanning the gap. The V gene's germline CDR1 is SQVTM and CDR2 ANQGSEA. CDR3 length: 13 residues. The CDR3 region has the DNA TGCAGCGTCCGCCCCTCCGTTGTGGATCGGCAGTATTTT. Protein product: CSVRPSVVDRQYF.

The CDR3 coding sequence is TGTGCCAGCAGAGAGCGGGGGGCCCGGAATGAGCAGTTCTTC. Translating gives CASRERGARNEQFF. This chain joins TRBV5-6 and TRBJ2-1, with TRBD2 identical over 9 bases. The V gene's germline CDR1 is SGHDT and CDR2 YYEEEE. This CDR3 is 14 amino acids long. V lost 5 bases and J lost 7; bases outside the gene matches: 7.

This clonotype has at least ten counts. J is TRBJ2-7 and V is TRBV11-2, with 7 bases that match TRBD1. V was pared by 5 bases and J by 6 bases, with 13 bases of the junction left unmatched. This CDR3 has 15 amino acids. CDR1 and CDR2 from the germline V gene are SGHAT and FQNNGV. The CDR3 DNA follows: TGTGCCAGCAGCGGGATCGTGACAGGGTCGGCCGAGCAGTACTTC. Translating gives CASSGIVTGSAEQYF.

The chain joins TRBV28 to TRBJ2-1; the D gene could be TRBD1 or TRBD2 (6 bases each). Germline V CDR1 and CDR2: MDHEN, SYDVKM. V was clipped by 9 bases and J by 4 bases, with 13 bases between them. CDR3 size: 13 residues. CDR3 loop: CASRGRPYNEQFF. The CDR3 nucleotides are TGTGCCAGTCGGGGGCGCCCATACAATGAGCAGTTCTTC.

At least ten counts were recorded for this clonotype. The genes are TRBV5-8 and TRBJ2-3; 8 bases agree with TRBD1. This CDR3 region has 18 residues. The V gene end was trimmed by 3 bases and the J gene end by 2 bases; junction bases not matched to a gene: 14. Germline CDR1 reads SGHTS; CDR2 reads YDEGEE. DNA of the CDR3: TGTGCCAGCAGCTGGAAATTCGCCGGGACAGGTTCCACAGATACGCAGTATTTT. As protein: CASSWKFAGTGSTDTQYF.

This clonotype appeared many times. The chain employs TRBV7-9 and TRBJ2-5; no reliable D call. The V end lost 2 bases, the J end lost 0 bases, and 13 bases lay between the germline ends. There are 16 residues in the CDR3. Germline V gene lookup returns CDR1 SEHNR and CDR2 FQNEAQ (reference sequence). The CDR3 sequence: CASSLPMKGYQETQYF. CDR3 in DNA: TGTGCCAGCAGCTTACCAATGAAAGGGTACCAAGAGACCCAGTACTTC.

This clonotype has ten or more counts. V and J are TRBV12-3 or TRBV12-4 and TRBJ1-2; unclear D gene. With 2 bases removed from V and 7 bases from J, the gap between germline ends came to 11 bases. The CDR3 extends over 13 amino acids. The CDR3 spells CASSLWDSSGYTF. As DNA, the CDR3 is TGTGCCAGCAGTTTATGGGATTCAAGTGGCTACACCTTC.

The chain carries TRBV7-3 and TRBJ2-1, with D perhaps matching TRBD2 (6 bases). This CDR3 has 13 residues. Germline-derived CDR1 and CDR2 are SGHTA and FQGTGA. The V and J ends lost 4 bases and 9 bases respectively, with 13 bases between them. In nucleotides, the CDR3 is TGTGCCAGCAGCTCCGTGTTCGGGGGTGAGCAGTTCTTC. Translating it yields CASSSVFGGEQFF. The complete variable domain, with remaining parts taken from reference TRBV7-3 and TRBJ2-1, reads GAGVSQTPSNKVTEKGKYVELRCDPISGHTALYWYRQSLGQGPEFLIYFQGTGAADDSGLPNDRFFAVRPEGSVSTLKIQRTERGDSAVYLCASSSVFGGEQFFGPGTRLTVL.

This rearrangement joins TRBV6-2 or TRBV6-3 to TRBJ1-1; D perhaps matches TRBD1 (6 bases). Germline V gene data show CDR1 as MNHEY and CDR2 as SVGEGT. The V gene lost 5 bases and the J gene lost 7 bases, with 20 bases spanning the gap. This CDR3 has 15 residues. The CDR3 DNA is TGTGCCAGCAGTCTCCTGTCGGGGGCGAAGGATGAAGCTTTCTTT. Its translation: CASSLLSGAKDEAFF.

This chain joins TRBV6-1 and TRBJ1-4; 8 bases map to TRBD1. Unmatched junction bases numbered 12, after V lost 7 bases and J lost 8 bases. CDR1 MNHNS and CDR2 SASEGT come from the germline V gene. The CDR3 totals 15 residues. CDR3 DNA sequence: TGTGCCAGCACTCGACAGGGGTTGGTGACCGAAAAACTGTTTTTT. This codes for CASTRQGLVTEKLFF.

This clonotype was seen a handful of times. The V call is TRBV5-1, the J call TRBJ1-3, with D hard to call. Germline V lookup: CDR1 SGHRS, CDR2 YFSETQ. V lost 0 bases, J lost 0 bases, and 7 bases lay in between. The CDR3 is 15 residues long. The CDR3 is CASSLGTDSGNTIYF. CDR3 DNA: TGCGCCAGCAGCTTGGGCACCGACTCTGGAAACACCATATATTTT.

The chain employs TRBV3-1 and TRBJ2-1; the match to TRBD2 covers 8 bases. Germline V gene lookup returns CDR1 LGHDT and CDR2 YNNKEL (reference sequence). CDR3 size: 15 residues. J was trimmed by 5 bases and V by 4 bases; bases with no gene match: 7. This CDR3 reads CASSPFGGGNNEQFF. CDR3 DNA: TGTGCCAGCAGCCCCTTCGGCGGGGGGAACAATGAGCAGTTCTTC.

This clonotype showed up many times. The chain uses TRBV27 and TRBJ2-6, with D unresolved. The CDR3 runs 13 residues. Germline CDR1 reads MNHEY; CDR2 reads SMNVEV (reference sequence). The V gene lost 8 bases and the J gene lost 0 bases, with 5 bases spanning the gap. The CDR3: CASLPSGANVLTF. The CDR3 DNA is TGTGCCAGCCTCCCCTCTGGGGCCAACGTCCTGACTTTC.

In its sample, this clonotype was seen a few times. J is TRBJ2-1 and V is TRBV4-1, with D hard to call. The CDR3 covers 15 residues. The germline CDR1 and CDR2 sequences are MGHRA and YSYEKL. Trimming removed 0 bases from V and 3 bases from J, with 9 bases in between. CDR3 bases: TGCGCCAGCAGCCAAGATAGGACGGTCTACAATGAGCAGTTCTTC. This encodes CASSQDRTVYNEQFF.

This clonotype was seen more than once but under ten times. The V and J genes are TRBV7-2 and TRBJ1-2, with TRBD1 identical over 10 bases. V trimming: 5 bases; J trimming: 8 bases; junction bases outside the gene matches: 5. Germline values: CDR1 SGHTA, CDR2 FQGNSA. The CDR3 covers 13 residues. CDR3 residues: CASSLGDRGGYTF. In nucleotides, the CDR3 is TGTGCCAGCAGCCTCGGGGACAGGGGCGGCTACACCTTC.

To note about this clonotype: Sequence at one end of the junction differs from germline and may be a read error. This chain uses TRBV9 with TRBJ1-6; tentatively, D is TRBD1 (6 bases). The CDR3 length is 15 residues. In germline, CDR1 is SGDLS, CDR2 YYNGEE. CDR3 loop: CAGSVMMDSNSPLHF. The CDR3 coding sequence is TGTGCCGGCAGCGTAATGATGGACAGTAATTCACCCCTCCACTTT. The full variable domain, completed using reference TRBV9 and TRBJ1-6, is DSGVTQTPKHLITATGQRVTLRCSPRSGDLSVYWYQQSLDQGLQFLIQYYNGEERAKGNILERFSAQQFPDLHSELNLSSLELGDSALYFCAGSVMMDSNSPLHFGNGTRLTVT.

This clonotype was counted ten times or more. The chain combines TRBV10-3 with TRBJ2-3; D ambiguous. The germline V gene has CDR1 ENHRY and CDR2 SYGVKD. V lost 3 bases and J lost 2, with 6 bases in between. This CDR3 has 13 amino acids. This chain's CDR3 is CAISDPLTDTQYF. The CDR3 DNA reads TGTGCCATCAGTGACCCACTCACAGATACGCAGTATTTT.